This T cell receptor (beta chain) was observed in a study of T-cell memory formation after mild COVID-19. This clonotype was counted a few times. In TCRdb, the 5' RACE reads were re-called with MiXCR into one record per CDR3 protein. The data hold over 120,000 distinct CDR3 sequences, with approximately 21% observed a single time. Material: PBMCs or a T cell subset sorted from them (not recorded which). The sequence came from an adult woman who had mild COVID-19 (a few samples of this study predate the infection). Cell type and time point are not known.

The CDR3 region is CASSLASGRGTDTQYF. For the CDR3, the DNA is TGTGCCAGCAGCTTAGCGTCAGGGCGGGGCACAGATACGCAGTATTTT. The rearrangement joins TRBV7-6 to TRBJ2-3; possibly TRBD1 or TRBD2 for D (5 bases each). V lost 0 bases and J lost 1, with 11 bases in between. Germline V gene sequence: CDR1 SGHVS, CDR2 FNYEAQ. This CDR3 has 16 residues.